What follows are 29 T cell receptor beta chains derived from one specimen sequenced in a study of a mutant IDH1 vaccine in newly diagnosed glioma. Their target antigens are unknown. The method was immunoSEQ multiplex PCR; TCRdb's version includes in-frame clones alone and lacks a portion of them. This sample carries tens of thousands of clones, roughly four fifths of them seen once, and the ten largest clones take 5% to 7%. The time point denotes: week 35, safety follow-up. One vaccine dose held 300 ug of mutant IDH1 20-mer peptide and came with topical imiquimod. Sequenced material: PBMCs, taken from a glioma patient whose treatment included an IDH1 peptide vaccine. These receptors all come from a middle-aged man with glioma.

This chain uses TRBV19 with TRBJ1-2; TRBD1 matches 7 bases. The V segment lost 10 bases and the J segment 3 bases; nucleotides outside the gene matches: 17. The V gene's germline CDR1 is LNHDA and CDR2 SQIVND (reference sequence). CDR3 size: 16 residues. CDR3 in amino acids: CATHRTGLPSHYGYTF. CDR3 in DNA: TGTGCCACCCATCGGACAGGCCTCCCTTCCCACTATGGCTACACCTTC.

The chain is built from TRBV6-5 and TRBJ1-1; D is ambiguous. The CDR3 covers 13 residues. Germline-derived CDR1 and CDR2 are MNHEY and SVGAGI. The V and J ends lost 4 bases and 4 bases respectively, with 10 bases between them. CDR3 sequence (DNA): TGTGCCAGCAGTTGGACCGGTGGCACTGAAGCTTTCTTT. Translating it yields CASSWTGGTEAFF.

This clone was seen just once. The rearrangement links TRBV5-1 to TRBJ2-1, with D maybe TRBD2 (5 bases). Germline V gene data show CDR1 as SGHRS and CDR2 as YFSETQ. Deletions cut 1 base from V and 7 bases from J, with 21 bases between. The CDR3 runs 17 residues. The CDR3 nucleotides are TGCGCCAGCAGCTTGAACACACTACCCCCCACGGGGAATGAGCAGTTCTTC. Protein sequence: CASSLNTLPPTGNEQFF.

The chain joins TRBV19 to TRBJ2-1; 10 bases are shared with TRBD2. V dropped 4 bases and J dropped 7; count of bases not matched to a gene: 4. The length of the CDR3 is 14 residues. Germline V gene data show CDR1 as LNHDA and CDR2 as SQIVND (reference sequence). CDR3 DNA sequence: TGTGCCAGTAGTAAAGCGGGAGGGCTAAATGAGCAGTTCTTC. It yields the protein CASSKAGGLNEQFF.

This chain links TRBV10-3 with TRBJ2-3; 12 nucleotides agree with TRBD2. The CDR3 loop spans 16 amino acids. Germline V CDR1 and CDR2: ENHRY, SYGVKD. V trimming: 7 bases; J trimming: 0 bases; junction bases outside the gene matches: 5. The CDR3 loop is CAITRTSGASTDTQYF. The CDR3 coding sequence is TGTGCCATCACACGGACTAGCGGGGCTAGCACAGATACGCAGTATTTT.

The CDR3 DNA is TGTGCCAGCAGTTACGGGACGGTCTACGAGCAGTACTTC. Amino acids: CASSYGTVYEQYF. This chain connects TRBV5-8 to TRBJ2-7; D may match TRBD1 or TRBD2 (5 bases each). Per the germline V gene, CDR1 is SGHTS and CDR2 is YDEGEE. This CDR3 is built from 13 residues. Trimming shortened V by 5 bases and J by 3 bases, and 12 bases separated the two germline ends.

The chain employs TRBV5-5 and TRBJ2-7; D might be TRBD2 (5 bases). The CDR3 has 14 residues. Trimming pared 0 bases from V and 4 bases from J, leaving 11 bases between. CDR1 and CDR2 (germline): SGHKS, YYEKEE (reference sequence). The CDR3 nucleotides are TGTGCCAGCAGCTTGGCCGCGGGTAGGTACGAGCAGTACTTC. It translates to CASSLAAGRYEQYF. The variable domain in full, with the rest retrieved from reference TRBV5-5 and TRBJ2-7, is DAGVTQSPTHLIKTRGQQVTLRCSPISGHKSVSWYQQVLGQGPQFIFQYYEKEERGRGNFPDRFSARQFPNYSSELNVNALLLGDSALYLCASSLAAGRYEQYFGPGTRLTVT.

The rearrangement uses TRBV7-2 and TRBJ2-7; possible D gene TRBD1, 6 bases. Germline V lookup: CDR1 SGHTA, CDR2 FQGNSA. The V and J ends lost 3 bases and 2 bases respectively, with 17 bases between them. The CDR3 sequence is 16 residues long. CDR3 sequence reads: CASSFRDIVFPYEQYF. As DNA, the CDR3 is TGTGCCAGCAGCTTCCGGGACATAGTATTTCCCTACGAGCAGTACTTC.

This clone was observed a single time. This rearrangement joins TRBV30 to TRBJ2-7, with TRBD1 matching 7 bases. From germline, CDR1 is GTSNPN and CDR2 SVGIG (reference sequence). J was trimmed by 0 bases and V by 6 bases; bases with no gene match: 5. This CDR3 region has 13 residues. The CDR3 nucleotides read TGTGCCTGTTCAGGGGGTCTCTCCTACGAGCAGTACTTC. Residues: CACSGGLSYEQYF.

The V gene is TRBV29-1, the J gene TRBJ2-7; D gene unclear. The CDR3 covers 11 residues. Trimming shortened V by 6 bases and J by 2 bases, and 8 bases separated the two germline ends. The germline CDR1 and CDR2 sequences are SQVTM and ANQGSEA. The CDR3 DNA reads TGCAGCGTCTCGAAAACCTACGAGCAGTACTTC. The encoded protein is CSVSKTYEQYF.

The table lists this clone with a few counts. This rearrangement joins TRBV5-4 to TRBJ1-1; 7 bases agree with TRBD1. The CDR3 spans 14 residues. CDR1 is SGHNT and CDR2 is YYREEE in the germline V gene (reference sequence). V shed 3 bases and J 4 bases; nucleotides not matched to a gene: 6. The CDR3 protein is CASSSNRGSTEAFF. As DNA, the CDR3 is TGTGCCAGCAGCTCAAACAGGGGAAGCACTGAAGCTTTCTTT.

This chain joins TRBV5-4 and TRBJ2-5, with D unclear. Trimming left V 3 bases short and J 0 bases short, with 12 bases between. Per germline, CDR1 SGHNT and CDR2 YYREEE (reference sequence). The CDR3 runs 15 residues. The CDR3 loop is CASSSRALYQETQYF. Here the CDR3 DNA reads TGTGCCAGCAGCTCCCGGGCCCTGTACCAAGAGACCCAGTACTTC.

V gene TRBV6-5 combines with J gene TRBJ2-2; D is undetermined. The germline CDR1 and CDR2 sequences are MNHEY and SVGAGI. V was trimmed by 2 bases and J by 5 bases, leaving 9 bases between them. The CDR3 is 14 residues long. The CDR3 DNA reads TGTGCCAGCAGTTACCCCGGGCGGACCGGGGAGCTGTTTTTT. This sequence encodes CASSYPGRTGELFF.

The V gene is TRBV28, the J gene TRBJ1-3, with a possible D match to TRBD1 (6 bases). This CDR3 contains 16 residues. V was trimmed by 3 bases and J by 3 bases, leaving 15 bases between them. In germline, CDR1 is MDHEN, CDR2 SYDVKM. CDR3: CASSFPGGRRGNTIYF. As DNA, the CDR3 is TGTGCCAGCAGTTTCCCCGGGGGCAGGCGTGGAAACACCATATATTTT.

The J gene is TRBJ2-3, the V gene TRBV20-1; D unclear. This CDR3 is 11 amino acids long. The germline gives CDR1 DFQATT, CDR2 SNEGSKA (reference sequence). Trimming took 6 bases from V and 5 from J, leaving 9 bases between them. The CDR3 here is CSAPVRDTQYF. CDR3 DNA sequence: TGCAGTGCCCCAGTGAGAGATACGCAGTATTTT.

To note about this clone: In this CDR3 the conserved last residue, phenylalanine or tryptophan, is missing, so a read error is likely. The CDR3 protein is CASSYVYVEAFL. DNA for the CDR3: TGTGCCAGCAGTTACGTTTACGTTGAAGCTTTCCTT. This sequence joins TRBV6-6 and TRBJ1-1, with D uncertain. Per the germline V gene, CDR1 is MNHNY and CDR2 is SVGAGI (reference sequence). V was cut by 2 bases and J by 7 bases, with 8 bases left in between. This CDR3 spans 12 amino acids.

This clone was counted once. The V gene is TRBV27, the J gene TRBJ2-5, with TRBD2 matching over 14 bases. Trimming removed 2 bases from V and 5 bases from J; junction bases left unmatched: 13. The germline V gene encodes CDR1 MNHEY and CDR2 SMNVEV (reference sequence). The CDR3 covers 19 residues. CDR3 amino acids: CASSLKPFGLAGGWETQYF. CDR3 DNA sequence: TGTGCCAGCAGTTTAAAACCATTTGGACTAGCGGGAGGTTGGGAGACCCAGTACTTC.

This clone appeared a single time. The chain recombines TRBV6-1 with TRBJ1-5; 9 bases match TRBD1. Germline V gene sequence: CDR1 MNHNS, CDR2 SASEGT. V lost 6 bases to trimming and J lost 5 bases; unmatched junction nucleotides: 2. The CDR3 contains 13 residues. The CDR3 spells CASRGQGHQPQHF. The CDR3 coding sequence is TGTGCCAGCAGGGGACAGGGTCATCAGCCCCAGCATTTT.

This chain uses TRBV4-3 with TRBJ2-1, with a possible D match to TRBD2 (6 bases). The CDR3 runs to 16 residues. Germline V gene sequence: CDR1 LGHNA, CDR2 YSLEER. The V gene lost 0 bases and the J gene lost 1 base, with 10 bases spanning the gap. CDR3 nucleotides: TGCGCCAGCAGCCAAGACTGGGCGGGGTCCTACAATGAGCAGTTCTTC. It encodes CASSQDWAGSYNEQFF.

The chain has TRBV15 and TRBJ2-7, with D tentatively TRBD2 (7 bases). The CDR3 length is 16 residues. Trimming cost V 4 bases and J 2 bases, with 18 bases left between them. Germline-derived CDR1 and CDR2 are LNHNV and YYDKDF (reference sequence). The CDR3 DNA reads as TGTGCCACCAGCACTAGGGGGGGAAAGGCAACCTACGAGCAGTACTTC. It specifies CATSTRGGKATYEQYF.

Only one count was recorded for this clone. The chain couples TRBV5-6 to TRBJ1-2; possible D gene TRBD1, 5 bases. Trimming cost V 2 bases and J 2 bases, with 10 bases left between them. The CDR3 length is 14 residues. Germline V gene sequence: CDR1 SGHDT, CDR2 YYEEEE. CDR3: CASSFSTDNYGYTF. The CDR3 DNA reads as TGTGCCAGCAGCTTTTCGACAGACAACTATGGCTACACCTTC.

The chain combines TRBV7-9 with TRBJ2-7, with TRBD2 as a possible D gene (5 bases). Trimming pared 3 bases from V and 3 bases from J, leaving 6 bases between. Germline lookup yields CDR1 SEHNR and CDR2 FQNEAQ (reference sequence). The CDR3 has 12 amino acids. The CDR3, as DNA: TGTGCCAGCAGCTTCGAGGGCTACGAGCAGTACTTC. Residues: CASSFEGYEQYF.

This chain links TRBV4-1 with TRBJ1-5, with 9 bases fitting TRBD1. This CDR3 spans 16 amino acids. V lost 0 bases, J lost 4 bases, and 4 bases stayed unmatched. CDR1 is MGHRA, CDR2 YSYEKL, per germline. The CDR3 here is CASSQEDRGGNQPQHF. The CDR3, as DNA: TGCGCCAGCAGCCAAGAGGACAGGGGAGGAAATCAGCCCCAGCATTTT.

The chain is built from TRBV4-1 and TRBJ2-7, with D unresolved. Germline V gene sequence: CDR1 MGHRA, CDR2 YSYEKL. The CDR3 has 14 residues. V was shortened by 1 base and J by 1 base, with 8 bases between the two germline ends. The CDR3 here is CASSQVGRSYEQYF. CDR3 sequence (DNA): TGCGCCAGCAGCCAAGTAGGCAGGTCCTACGAGCAGTACTTC.

V gene TRBV7-6 combines with J gene TRBJ2-7; possible D gene TRBD1, 6 bases. CDR3 length equals 16 residues. V lost 1 base and J lost 1, with 14 bases in between. In germline, CDR1 is SGHVS, CDR2 FNYEAQ. CDR3 residues: CASSLGEGELSYEQYF. For the CDR3, the DNA is TGTGCCAGCAGCTTAGGCGAGGGGGAACTTTCCTACGAGCAGTACTTC.

V gene TRBV2 combines with J gene TRBJ1-1; possible D gene TRBD1, 6 bases. The ends were cut back, 6 bases at V and 0 bases at J, with 8 bases in the middle. The length of the CDR3 is 13 residues. CDR1 is SNHLY, CDR2 FYNNEI, per germline. CDR3 nucleotide sequence: TGTGCCAGCAGGACAGGAATGAACACTGAAGCTTTCTTT. Translation gives CASRTGMNTEAFF.

The chain employs TRBV4-3 and TRBJ1-2, with D possibly being TRBD1 (6 bases). Germline values: CDR1 LGHNA, CDR2 YSLEER. The CDR3 length is 14 residues. Between the trimmed V and J ends, which lost 0 bases and 11 bases, there was a span of 16 bases. The CDR3 DNA sequence: TGCGCCAGCAGCCAAGATCGACAGGCCTGGCCGTACACCTTC. Protein product: CASSQDRQAWPYTF.

This sequence joins TRBV28 and TRBJ2-2, with no clear D. The length of the CDR3 is 14 residues. Looked up from germline, CDR1 is MDHEN and CDR2 is SYDVKM. Trimming took 5 bases from V and 2 from J, leaving 9 bases between them. The CDR3 is CASSPPHNTGELFF. The CDR3, as DNA: TGTGCCAGCAGTCCTCCACATAACACCGGGGAGCTGTTTTTT.

The genes are TRBV4-3 and TRBJ2-7; 10 bases match TRBD2. Germline trimming cut 0 bases from V and 4 bases from J; bases unmatched to any gene: 3. From germline, CDR1 is LGHNA and CDR2 YSLEER. The CDR3 runs to 15 residues. CDR3 region: CASSQDTSGVYEQYF. For the CDR3, the DNA is TGCGCCAGCAGCCAAGATACTAGCGGGGTATACGAGCAGTACTTC.